This TCR beta chain is drawn from a study of cytomegalovirus exposure and HLA in healthy donors. Whole-study results and caveats: No immune exposure information besides CMV serostatus was available. Reportedly, TCR beta sequences accurately predicted HLA-A and HLA-B alleles in most subjects. TCR beta chain V- and J-gene trimming was linked, in a later analysis, to a missense variant in DCLRE1C.

Researchers ran the PCR with 60 Vbeta and 13 Jbeta primers. Using immunoSEQ multiplex PCR, the repertoire was profiled, and TCRdb retains in-frame clones only, with some absent. The sample has 90,000 to 140,000 clones; around 86% are singletons. In regard to this clone: The antigen remains unidentified.

This CDR3 spans 15 amino acids. Germline V gives CDR1 SQVTM, CDR2 ANQGSEA. Trimming removed 2 bases from V and 3 bases from J; junction bases left unmatched: 10. All the people who gave samples were healthy bone marrow donors. The receptor's source is a man under 40 in good health and CMV-seropositive. Sequenced material: PBMCs. The V call is TRBV29-1, the J call TRBJ2-7, with 7 bases lining up with TRBD1. The CDR3 loop is CSVELYRGGGYEQYF. The CDR3 DNA sequence: TGCAGCGTTGAACTTTACAGGGGCGGAGGCTACGAGCAGTACTTC.